These 19 T cell receptor beta chains were all obtained from the same sample, sequenced in a study of T cell responses to AZD1222 COVID-19 vaccine. Sequencing used immunoSEQ multiplex PCR; TCRdb keeps in-frame clones, though not all of them. This table has some 100,000 clones, 80% to 95% appearing once. Sequences were derived from peripheral blood, sampled on day 0 of AZD1222 vaccination. All receptors come from an adult in good health.

V is TRBV12-1 and J is TRBJ1-1. TRBV12-1 is a listed pseudogene. This CDR3 is built from 14 residues. In DNA form, the CDR3 reads TGTGCCAGCAGCTTTAATAGGCGGAACACTGAAGCTTTCTTT. Protein: CASSFNRRNTEAFF.

V is TRBV7-2 and J is TRBJ1-2; TRBD1 agrees at 10 bases. The V segment lost 2 bases and the J segment 5 bases; nucleotides outside the gene matches: 8. The CDR3 runs 16 residues. The germline V gene encodes CDR1 SGHTA and CDR2 FQGNSA. The CDR3 here is CASSLIGQGDVYGYTF. CDR3 DNA sequence: TGTGCCAGCAGCTTAATAGGACAGGGGGACGTTTATGGCTACACCTTC.

By proportion, this clone is medium-sized (0.01 to 0.1%). The rearrangement links TRBV4-3 to TRBJ2-1; TRBD1 is a possible D gene (6 bases). The CDR3 contains 16 residues. Trimming took 0 bases from V and 6 from J, leaving 15 bases between them. Germline CDR1 LGHNA, CDR2 YSLEER. CDR3 region: CASSQDSQGIVNEQFF. The CDR3 nucleotides are TGCGCCAGCAGCCAAGATAGTCAGGGGATAGTCAATGAGCAGTTCTTC.

This clone was detected only a few times. The J gene is TRBJ2-7, the V gene TRBV6-5; 8 nucleotides line up with TRBD1. V trimming: 5 bases; J trimming: 5 bases; junction bases outside the gene matches: 5. The CDR3 spans 13 residues. The germline CDR1 and CDR2 sequences are MNHEY and SVGAGI. Written as DNA, the CDR3 is TGTGCCAGCAGTCGGACAGGGAGGAACGAGCAGTACTTC. Translated, it gives CASSRTGRNEQYF.

The V and J genes are TRBV3-1 (or the pseudogene TRBV3-2) and TRBJ1-2, with a weak D call TRBD1 (5 bases). Germline V gives CDR1 LGHDT, CDR2 YNNKEL (reference sequence). The germline V and J ends were trimmed by 4 bases and 1 base, with 10 bases remaining between them. This CDR3 region has 14 residues. DNA for the CDR3: TGTGCCAGCAGCCCCGGGACCTTTAACTATGGCTACACCTTC. Its protein is CASSPGTFNYGYTF.

V gene TRBV6-1 combines with J gene TRBJ1-1, with unresolved D. V lost 3 bases to trimming and J lost 7 bases, with 21 bases between them. The germline V gene has CDR1 MNHNS and CDR2 SASEGT. The length of the CDR3 is 16 residues. Here the CDR3 reads CASSDVFVKGNIEAFF. The CDR3 DNA is TGTGCCAGCAGTGACGTATTCGTTAAGGGTAATATTGAAGCTTTCTTT.

The V gene is TRBV5-4, the J gene TRBJ1-4, with D possibly being TRBD1 (5 bases). Germline V lookup: CDR1 SGHNT, CDR2 YYREEE (reference sequence). Trimming cost V 4 bases and J 4 bases, with 8 bases left between them. The CDR3 extends over 13 amino acids. DNA for the CDR3: TGTGCCAGCAGCCGGGACTTTAATGAAAAACTGTTTTTT. This sequence encodes CASSRDFNEKLFF.

The chain combines TRBV4-2 with TRBJ1-4; the D is unclear. Trimming pared 1 base from V and 8 bases from J, leaving 8 bases between. Per germline, CDR1 LGHNA and CDR2 YNFKEQ. This CDR3 has 13 residues. CDR3 nucleotides: TGTGCCAGCAGCCAAGGGGTACTGGAAAAACTGTTTTTT. Translating it yields CASSQGVLEKLFF.

The chain couples TRBV10-3 to TRBJ1-3; TRBD1 agrees at 10 bases. The germline V gene encodes CDR1 ENHRY and CDR2 SYGVKD. The trim removed 11 bases at V and 5 bases at J, leaving 6 bases unmatched. The CDR3 runs 13 residues. CDR3 sequence reads: CAAKGQGRNTIYF. The CDR3 DNA follows: TGTGCCGCCAAGGGACAGGGGAGAAACACCATATATTTT.

The chain recombines TRBV7-3 with TRBJ2-7; no definite D call. This CDR3 contains 14 residues. Looked up from germline, CDR1 is SGHTA and CDR2 is FQGTGA. V was clipped by 5 bases and J by 2 bases, with 13 bases between them. The DNA of the CDR3 is TGTGCCAGCAGCCCAGTGGGCGGTACCTACGAGCAGTACTTC. Its translation: CASSPVGGTYEQYF.

This sequence joins TRBV4-2 and TRBJ2-7; 7 nucleotides align to TRBD1. CDR3 size: 15 residues. V trimming: 1 base; J trimming: 5 bases; junction bases outside the gene matches: 8. CDR1 is LGHNA and CDR2 is YNFKEQ in the germline V gene. CDR3 sequence: CASSQVRDRVHEQYF. CDR3 in DNA: TGTGCCAGCAGCCAAGTGAGAGACAGGGTCCACGAGCAGTACTTC.

This clone was observed a handful of times. The chain carries TRBV15 and TRBJ2-7; D is perhaps TRBD1 or TRBD2 (5 bases each). In germline, CDR1 is LNHNV, CDR2 YYDKDF (reference sequence). V was cut by 4 bases and J by 1 base, with 14 bases left in between. CDR3 length equals 15 residues. The CDR3 nucleotides read TGTGCCACCAGCAACCTGGGTGGGGGATCCTACGAGCAGTACTTC. Its protein is CATSNLGGGSYEQYF.

CDR3 amino acids: CASSLVGGENIQYF. The CDR3 nucleotides are TGCGCCAGCAGCTTGGTGGGAGGTGAGAACATTCAGTACTTC. The chain carries TRBV5-1 and TRBJ2-4; possibly TRBD2 for D (6 bases). The CDR3 totals 14 residues. Germline CDR1 SGHRS, CDR2 YFSETQ. Trimming removed 0 bases from V and 7 bases from J, with 11 bases in between.

For the CDR3, the DNA is TGTGCCAGCAGATCCTCGGGTGAAAAACTGTTTTTT. Translated, it gives CASRSSGEKLFF. This sequence joins TRBV6-5 and TRBJ1-4; no reliable D call. In germline, CDR1 is MNHEY, CDR2 SVGAGI. V was pared by 6 bases and J by 7 bases, with 9 bases between. The CDR3 consists of 12 residues.

This clone was seen more than once but under ten times. The J gene is TRBJ2-4, the V gene TRBV7-6, with 8 bases aligning to TRBD2. CDR1 is SGHVS and CDR2 is FNYEAQ in the germline V gene. The CDR3 has 17 amino acids. After removal of 5 bases from V and 3 bases from J, the junction contained 12 bases not matched to a gene. CDR3 bases: TGTGCCAGCAGCCCAGTGTCGGGGGGGGCAGTCAAAAACATTCAGTACTTC. Translation: CASSPVSGGAVKNIQYF.

The chain links TRBV5-3 to TRBJ1-4; 7 bases align to TRBD1. TRBV5-3 is an open reading frame whose function is uncertain. With 4 bases clipped from V and 5 bases from J, the junction kept 11 bases outside the gene matches. This CDR3 comprises 16 residues. The CDR3, as DNA: TGTGCCAGAAGCGGAATCCCCGGGACAGCAAATGAAAAACTGTTTTTT. Translation gives CARSGIPGTANEKLFF.

The chain combines TRBV5-1 with TRBJ2-7; 8 nucleotides align to TRBD2. V was pared by 4 bases and J by 3 bases, with 6 bases of the junction left unmatched. Germline assignment: CDR1 SGHRS and CDR2 YFSETQ. CDR3 length: 14 residues. The CDR3 loop reads CASSLDSGGYEQYF. CDR3 sequence (DNA): TGCGCCAGCAGCCTGGACAGCGGGGGCTACGAGCAGTACTTC.

The chain couples TRBV28 to TRBJ1-5, with D possibly being TRBD1 (5 bases). The germline gives CDR1 MDHEN, CDR2 SYDVKM. The V gene lost 7 bases and the J gene lost 7 bases, with 20 bases spanning the gap. This CDR3 region has 15 residues. CDR3 in DNA: TGTGCCAGCATCACCGCAAGCCGGGCAGGGCAGCCCCAGCATTTT. Translation: CASITASRAGQPQHF. The variable domain in full, completed from reference TRBV28 and TRBJ1-5, reads DVKVTQSSRYLVKRTGEKVFLECVQDMDHENMFWYRQDPGLGLRLIYFSYDVKMKEKGDIPEGYSVSREKKERFSLILESASTNQTSMYLCASITASRAGQPQHFGDGTRLSIL.

J is TRBJ1-2 and V is TRBV29-1; D is unclear. V lost 7 bases, J lost 0 bases, and 12 bases lay in between. The CDR3 loop spans 13 amino acids. Germline V lookup: CDR1 SQVTM, CDR2 ANQGSEA. In DNA, the CDR3 is TGCAGCGCTTTCAGCCGAGCTAACTATGGCTACACCTTC. This codes for CSAFSRANYGYTF.